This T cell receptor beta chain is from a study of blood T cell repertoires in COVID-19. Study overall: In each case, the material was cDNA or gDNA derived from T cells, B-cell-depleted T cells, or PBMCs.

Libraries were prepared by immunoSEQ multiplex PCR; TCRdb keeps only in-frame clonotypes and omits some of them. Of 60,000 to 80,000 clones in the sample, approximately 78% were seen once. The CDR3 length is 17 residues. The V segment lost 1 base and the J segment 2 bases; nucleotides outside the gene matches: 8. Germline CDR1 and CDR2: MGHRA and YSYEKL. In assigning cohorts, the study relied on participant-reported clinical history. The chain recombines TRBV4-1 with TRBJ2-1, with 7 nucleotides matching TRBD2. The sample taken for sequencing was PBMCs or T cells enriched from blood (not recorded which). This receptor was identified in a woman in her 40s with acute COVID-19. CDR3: CASSQAFRGRAYNEQFF. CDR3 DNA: TGCGCCAGCAGCCAAGCGTTTCGTGGGAGGGCCTACAATGAGCAGTTCTTC.